This T cell receptor beta chain was captured by sequencing in a study of CD8 T cells in ankylosing spondylitis. Overall study results and limits: Apparently characteristic of ankylosing spondylitis blood was a TCR beta motif (roughly eight highly homologous variants). Reactive arthritis synovial fluid and blood previously showed some of these motif variants. Clones tied to disease were said to be significantly enriched in matched ankylosing spondylitis synovial fluid.

The CDR3 is made up of 15 amino acids. The germline gives CDR1 DFQATT, CDR2 SNEGSKA (reference sequence). V lost 6 bases, J lost 6 bases, and 10 bases stayed unmatched. The sample holds a few counts of this clonotype. Its cognate antigen is unknown. MiXCR, applied by TCRdb to the 5' RACE reads, yields one record per CDR3 protein. The table has a few hundred thousand distinct CDR3 sequences, about 13% seen once. The chain links TRBV20-1 to TRBJ2-1; TRBD2 matches 11 bases. The sequenced sample consisted of blood, either unsorted or a sorted T cell fraction (not recorded which). This clonotype was sampled from a male donor with ankylosing spondylitis. This CDR3 reads CSASEALAGVNEQFF. The DNA of the CDR3 is TGCAGTGCCTCGGAAGCACTAGCGGGAGTCAATGAGCAGTTCTTC.